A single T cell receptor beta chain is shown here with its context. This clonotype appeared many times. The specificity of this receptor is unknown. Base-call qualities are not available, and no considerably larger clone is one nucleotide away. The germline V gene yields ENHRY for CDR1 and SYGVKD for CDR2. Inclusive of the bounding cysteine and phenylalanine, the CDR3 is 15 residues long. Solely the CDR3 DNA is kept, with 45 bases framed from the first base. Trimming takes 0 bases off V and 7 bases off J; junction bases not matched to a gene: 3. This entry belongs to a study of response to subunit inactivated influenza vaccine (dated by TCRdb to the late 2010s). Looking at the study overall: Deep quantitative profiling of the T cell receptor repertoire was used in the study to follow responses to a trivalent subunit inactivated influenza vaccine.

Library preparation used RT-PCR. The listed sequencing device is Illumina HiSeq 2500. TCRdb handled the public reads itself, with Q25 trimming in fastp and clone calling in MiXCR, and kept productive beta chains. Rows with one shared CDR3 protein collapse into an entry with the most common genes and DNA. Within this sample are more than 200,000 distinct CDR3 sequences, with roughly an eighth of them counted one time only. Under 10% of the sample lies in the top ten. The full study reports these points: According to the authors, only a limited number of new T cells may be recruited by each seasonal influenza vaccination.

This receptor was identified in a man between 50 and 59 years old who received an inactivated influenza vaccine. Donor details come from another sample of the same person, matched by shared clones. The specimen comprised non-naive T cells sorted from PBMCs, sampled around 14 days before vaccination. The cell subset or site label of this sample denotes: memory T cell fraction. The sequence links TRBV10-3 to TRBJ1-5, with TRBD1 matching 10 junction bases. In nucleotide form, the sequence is TGTGCCATCAGTGAGTCGGACAGGGGGAGGCAGCCCCAGCATTTT. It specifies CAISESDRGRQPQHF.